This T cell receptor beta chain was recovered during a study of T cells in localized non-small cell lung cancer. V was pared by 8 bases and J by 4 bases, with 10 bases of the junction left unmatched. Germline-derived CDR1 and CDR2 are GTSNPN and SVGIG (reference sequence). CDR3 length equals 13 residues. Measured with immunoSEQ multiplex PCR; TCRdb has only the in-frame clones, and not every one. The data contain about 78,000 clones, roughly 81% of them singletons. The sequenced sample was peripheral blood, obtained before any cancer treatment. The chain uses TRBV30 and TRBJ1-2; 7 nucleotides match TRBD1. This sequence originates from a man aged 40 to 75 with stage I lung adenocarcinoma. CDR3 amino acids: CALGGERGYGYTF. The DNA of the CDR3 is TGTGCCCTAGGGGGCGAGAGAGGCTATGGCTACACCTTC.